Shown below are 6 T cell receptor beta chains from a single sample sequenced in a study of beta chain features in type 1 diabetes. General study points: For Type 1 diabetes patients, all four CD4+ subsets carried TCRB CDR3s that were moderately but significantly shorter.

The sequenced template was cDNA made from the entire isolated RNA. The assay was immunoSEQ multiplex PCR, and TCRdb's table has in-frame clones only and misses some. The table shows 600,000 to 700,000 clones, with about an eighth occurring only once. These TCRs are of unknown antigen specificity. The sample consisted of naive CD4+ T cells from blood. The receptors originated from a young man with type 1 diabetes.

The table lists this clone with a few counts. The V and J genes are TRBV28 and TRBJ1-2; D might be TRBD1 (5 bases). CDR1 and CDR2 (germline): MDHEN, SYDVKM. V lost 5 bases, J lost 5 bases, and 12 bases lay in between. The CDR3 is 13 amino acids. CDR3 sequence reads: CASSLTARYGYTF. The CDR3 nucleotides read TGTGCCAGCAGTCTGACAGCAAGATATGGCTACACCTTC.

A few counts support this clone. The V call is TRBV4-2, the J call TRBJ2-3; D remains ambiguous. Germline V gene sequence: CDR1 LGHNA, CDR2 YNFKEQ. The CDR3 covers 15 residues. Trimming stripped 3 bases from V and 6 bases from J, with 16 bases between. CDR3 DNA sequence: TGTGCCAGCAGCCACCCCTCCGACATGGGGGATACGCAGTATTTT. It yields the protein CASSHPSDMGDTQYF.

The chain joins TRBV9 to TRBJ1-1; D unclear. With 4 bases removed from V and 1 base from J, the gap between germline ends came to 11 bases. Germline V gives CDR1 SGDLS, CDR2 YYNGEE. This CDR3 contains 14 residues. CDR3 region: CASSPGSTNTEAFF. The CDR3 DNA is TGTGCCAGCAGCCCAGGATCCACGAACACTGAAGCTTTCTTT.

This clone was counted a few times. This rearrangement joins TRBV4-1 to TRBJ1-2; no definite D call. V was cut by 0 bases and J by 2 bases, with 16 bases left in between. The CDR3 sequence is 17 residues long. CDR1 is MGHRA, CDR2 YSYEKL, per germline. The chain's CDR3 is CASSQDNTVESNYGYTF. For the CDR3, the DNA is TGCGCCAGCAGCCAAGACAATACAGTTGAGTCCAACTATGGCTACACCTTC.

This clone was counted a few times. The V call is TRBV27, the J call TRBJ2-7; D perhaps matches TRBD2 (6 bases). The CDR3 contains 17 residues. Germline V CDR1 and CDR2: MNHEY, SMNVEV (reference sequence). V was pared by 3 bases and J by 3 bases, with 21 bases between. The CDR3 coding sequence is TGTGCCAGCAGTTTTCGGGTGCGATGGGGGGAAATCTACGAGCAGTACTTC. Its protein product is CASSFRVRWGEIYEQYF.

With regard to this clone: One junction end disagrees with the germline gene, perhaps due to a read error. This chain links TRBV7-7 with TRBJ2-3; D assignment may be TRBD1 or TRBD2 (6 bases each). Germline assignment: CDR1 SSHAT and CDR2 FNYEAQ (reference sequence). The CDR3 contains 15 residues. CDR3 sequence: CASSPAGGHTDTQYF. As DNA, the CDR3 is TGTGCTAGCAGCCCCGCCGGGGGCCACACAGATACGCAGTATTTT.